Detailed here is one T cell receptor beta chain. The entry originates in a study of OX40 agonist ivuxolimab in advanced cancers. V was cut by 3 bases and J by 0 bases, with 15 bases left in between. Germline CDR1 and CDR2: SGHTA and FQGNSA. The CDR3 sequence is 17 residues long. Profiling relied on immunoSEQ multiplex PCR, and the TCRdb table lists in-frame clones only, not all of them. The sample has 100,000 or so clones, under 90% seen once. The clonotype comes from an adult with an advanced solid tumor such as melanoma, head and neck, liver or kidney cancer. The chain uses TRBV7-2 and TRBJ1-5; unclear D gene. Sequenced here: CD4+ or CD8+ T cells sorted from blood, sampled in a trial of the OX40 agonist ivuxolimab. The DNA of the CDR3 is TGTGCCAGCAGCTTCGAGTTACAGCCCTATAGCAATCAGCCCCAGCATTTT. Translating gives CASSFELQPYSNQPQHF.